This T cell receptor (beta chain) comes out of a study of Ad26.COV2.S vaccination and SARS-CoV-2 variants. Study-wide results and caveats: Greater spike-specific TCR breadth was seen in vaccine recipients than in placebo recipients. From the TCR breadth and depth analyses, total T cell responses may have been underestimated.

Treatment here: 15 to 20 received Ad26.COV2.S at low or high dose, single or two shots; a few received placebo; per-sample allocation not given. Day 63 after the first vaccine or placebo injection was the time point for sampling. Adults aged 18-55 years in Boston included the donor. The germline V gene has CDR1 KGHDR and CDR2 SFDVKD. V shed 4 bases and J shed 0 bases, with 9 bases lying between them. The CDR3 is 14 amino acids. The protocol was immunoSEQ multiplex PCR, while the TCRdb copy is restricted to in-frame clones and leaves out a portion. Of about 410,000 clones listed, approximately 90% are singletons. About this clone itself: Its antigen remains unidentified.

This specimen was peripheral blood, taken in a trial of Ad26.COV2.S vaccine versus placebo. The rearrangement uses TRBV24-1 and TRBJ2-7; D may be TRBD2 (6 bases). This receptor was taken from a person between 18 and 60 years old who received the Ad26.COV2.S COVID-19 vaccine or a placebo. In DNA form, the CDR3 reads TGTGCCACCAGTGACCCGGGGGTCTCCTACGAGCAGTACTTC. It specifies CATSDPGVSYEQYF.